Below, 26 T cell receptor beta chains from the same sample are listed, as sequenced in a study of cytomegalovirus exposure and HLA in healthy donors. Sequenced by immunoSEQ multiplex PCR; TCRdb stores in-frame clones only, minus some. The table shows more than 50,000 clones, with about 93% occurring only once. Sequencing used PBMCs. These receptors all stem from a man between 18 and 35 years old in good health and CMV-seronegative.

The chain is built from TRBV6-5 and TRBJ2-1, with 7 bases fitting TRBD1. The CDR3 is 15 amino acids. Germline V lookup: CDR1 MNHEY, CDR2 SVGAGI. With 0 bases clipped from V and 4 bases from J, the junction kept 3 bases outside the gene matches. For the CDR3, the DNA is TGTGCCAGCAGTTACTCTCGACAGGGATACAATGAGCAGTTCTTC. It yields the protein CASSYSRQGYNEQFF.

This chain links TRBV6-5 with TRBJ1-2, with TRBD1 matching 10 bases. This CDR3 spans 15 amino acids. The V and J ends lost 5 bases and 3 bases, in that order; junction bases with no gene match: 6. Germline CDR1 and CDR2: MNHEY and SVGAGI. The CDR3 sequence is CASSTPGTGDYGYTF. CDR3 bases: TGTGCCAGCAGTACCCCCGGGACAGGGGACTATGGCTACACCTTC.

V and J are TRBV15 and TRBJ2-5, with D perhaps TRBD1 (5 bases). This CDR3 region has 14 residues. CDR1 is LNHNV, CDR2 YYDKDF, per germline (reference sequence). The ends were cut back, 1 base at V and 3 bases at J, with 9 bases in the middle. The CDR3 is CATSRGWGEETQYF. The CDR3 bases are TGTGCCACCAGCAGAGGGTGGGGCGAAGAGACCCAGTACTTC.

The rearrangement links TRBV7-9 to TRBJ1-4, with D perhaps TRBD1 (5 bases). The CDR3 contains 16 residues. Germline CDR1 and CDR2: SEHNR and FQNEAQ (reference sequence). Trimming removed 1 base at V and 4 bases at J, with 13 bases between. The CDR3 DNA follows: TGTGCCAGCAGCTTAGGTCTGACAGACGATAATGAAAAACTGTTTTTT. Its protein is CASSLGLTDDNEKLFF.

The V gene is TRBV7-9, the J gene TRBJ1-1, with a weak D call TRBD1 (6 bases). The V end lost 5 bases, the J end lost 5 bases, and 18 bases lay between the germline ends. The germline gives CDR1 SEHNR, CDR2 FQNEAQ (reference sequence). The CDR3 is 15 amino acids. The CDR3 loop reads CASSHSPGARTEAFF. As DNA, the CDR3 is TGTGCCAGCAGCCATTCCCCAGGGGCGAGGACTGAAGCTTTCTTT.

The chain combines TRBV15 with TRBJ2-3, with TRBD2 identical over 8 bases. CDR3 length equals 16 residues. Germline V gene sequence: CDR1 LNHNV, CDR2 YYDKDF (reference sequence). J lost 1 base, V lost 1 base, and 4 bases had no gene match. CDR3 in amino acids: CATSRVSGTGTDTQYF. CDR3 nucleotides: TGTGCCACCAGCAGAGTTAGCGGGACGGGCACAGATACGCAGTATTTT. The full variable domain, in which reference TRBV15 and TRBJ2-3 provide the parts outside the CDR3, is DAMVIQNPRYQVTQFGKPVTLSCSQTLNHNVMYWYQQKSSQAPKLLFHYYDKDFNNEADTPDNFQSRRPNTSFCFLDIRSPGLGDTAMYLCATSRVSGTGTDTQYFGPGTRLTVL.

This chain joins TRBV4-1 and TRBJ2-3; 8 bases agree with TRBD2. V shed 3 bases and J 9 bases; nucleotides not matched to a gene: 8. This CDR3 is built from 14 residues. Germline CDR1 reads MGHRA; CDR2 reads YSYEKL. The chain's CDR3 is CASSHPLERETQYF. CDR3 DNA: TGCGCCAGCAGCCACCCACTGGAGCGGGAGACGCAGTATTTT.

This chain links TRBV7-8 with TRBJ1-1, with D possibly TRBD1 on 5 matching bases. The CDR3 length is 14 residues. Trimming stripped 1 base from V and 0 bases from J, with 6 bases between. Germline CDR1 reads SGHVS; CDR2 reads FQNEAQ. CDR3 protein: CASSLGGLNTEAFF. CDR3 sequence (DNA): TGTGCCAGCAGCTTAGGGGGCCTGAACACTGAAGCTTTCTTT. The whole variable domain, filled in from reference TRBV7-8 and TRBJ1-1, reads GAGVSQSPRYKVAKRGQDVALRCDPISGHVSLFWYQQALGQGPEFLTYFQNEAQLDKSGLPSDRFFAERPEGSVSTLKIQRTQQEDSAVYLCASSLGGLNTEAFFGQGTRLTVV.

This rearrangement joins TRBV7-2 to TRBJ2-7; D uncertain. The CDR3 consists of 12 residues. V shed 2 bases and J shed 7 bases, with 9 bases lying between them. Germline V gives CDR1 SGHTA, CDR2 FQGNSA. The CDR3 coding sequence is TGTGCCAGCAGCTTAAGTAACTTGGAGCAGTACTTC. Protein: CASSLSNLEQYF.

The CDR3 DNA sequence: TGTGCCAGCAGTGAAGCGAGTCAGGGGGTTGGCAAGCGGGATGGCTACACCTTC. Its translation: CASSEASQGVGKRDGYTF. The chain couples TRBV6-1 to TRBJ1-2; 7 bases map to TRBD1. The V gene end was trimmed by 0 bases and the J gene end by 6 bases; junction bases not matched to a gene: 16. The CDR3 runs to 18 residues. CDR1 is MNHNS, CDR2 SASEGT, per germline.

The CDR3 here is CASSDSTDTQYF. CDR3 nucleotides: TGTGCCAGCAGCGACTCCACAGATACGCAGTATTTT. This chain uses TRBV27 with TRBJ2-3; D is undetermined. V lost 6 bases and J 2 bases, leaving 6 bases between the germline ends. Germline CDR1 MNHEY, CDR2 SMNVEV (reference sequence). The CDR3 spans 12 residues.

V usage is TRBV5-1 and J usage is TRBJ1-5; TRBD1 agrees at 9 bases. Trimming removed 1 base from V and 4 bases from J; junction bases left unmatched: 3. CDR1 is SGHRS, CDR2 YFSETQ, per germline. The CDR3 totals 15 residues. The CDR3 DNA reads TGCGCCAGCAGCTTGACAGGGGGCGCAAATCAGCCCCAGCATTTT. This sequence encodes CASSLTGGANQPQHF.

The V call is TRBV5-1, the J call TRBJ1-3; no clear D. Trimming pared 0 bases from V and 3 bases from J, leaving 4 bases between. Germline CDR1 reads SGHRS; CDR2 reads YFSETQ. CDR3 size: 13 residues. DNA for the CDR3: TGCGCCAGCAGCTTGGACAGTGGAAACACCATATATTTT. Protein product: CASSLDSGNTIYF.

This chain joins TRBV11-2 and TRBJ2-5; 9 nucleotides align to TRBD2. The V gene end was trimmed by 1 base and the J gene end by 3 bases; junction bases not matched to a gene: 0. Germline CDR1 is SGHAT and CDR2 is FQNNGV. The CDR3 spans 14 residues. As DNA, the CDR3 is TGTGCCAGCAGCTTAGGACTAGCGGAAGAGACCCAGTACTTC. Residues: CASSLGLAEETQYF.

The sample holds a few counts of this clone. The chain links TRBV5-1 to TRBJ2-3, with D tentatively TRBD2 (6 bases). V gave up 4 bases and J gave up 2 bases, with 11 bases separating them. CDR3 length equals 14 residues. The germline CDR1 and CDR2 sequences are SGHRS and YFSETQ. The CDR3 sequence: CASSVGTPTDTQYF. CDR3 nucleotide sequence: TGCGCCAGCAGCGTCGGGACTCCCACAGATACGCAGTATTTT.

The chain couples TRBV5-5 to TRBJ2-3; no clear D. The CDR3 has 19 amino acids. Germline V gene lookup returns CDR1 SGHKS and CDR2 YYEKEE (reference sequence). V lost 4 bases and J lost 6, with 30 bases in between. CDR3 coding DNA: TGTGCCAGCAGCGAATACAAGAAGGCTAGATCCGCCCCGTGGGATACGCAGTATTTT. Translated, it gives CASSEYKKARSAPWDTQYF.

This sequence joins TRBV5-6 and TRBJ2-3; perhaps TRBD1 as D (6 bases). V was pared by 4 bases and J by 7 bases, with 16 bases between. Germline V gene sequence: CDR1 SGHDT, CDR2 YYEEEE. This CDR3 contains 14 residues. CDR3 sequence reads: CASSSEGEYHTQYF. The DNA of the CDR3 is TGTGCCAGCAGCAGTGAGGGGGAGTACCATACGCAGTATTTT.

The chain is built from TRBV30 and TRBJ2-2, with TRBD1 as a possible D gene (6 bases). The germline V gene encodes CDR1 GTSNPN and CDR2 SVGIG (reference sequence). The CDR3 is 15 amino acids. The germline V and J ends were trimmed by 3 bases and 4 bases, with 15 bases remaining between them. CDR3 residues: CAWSLGQTFTGELFF. The CDR3 nucleotides are TGTGCCTGGAGCCTAGGACAGACCTTCACCGGGGAGCTGTTTTTT.

The V and J genes are TRBV19 and TRBJ2-1; D remains unclear. The germline gives CDR1 LNHDA, CDR2 SQIVND (reference sequence). The CDR3 contains 12 residues. The V and J ends lost 5 bases and 6 bases respectively, with 8 bases between them. Here the CDR3 DNA reads TGTGCCAGTAGTTTAACAGTCAATGAGCAGTTCTTC. It yields the protein CASSLTVNEQFF.

V is TRBV18 and J is TRBJ2-1; the D is unclear. V was cut by 2 bases and J by 7 bases, with 12 bases left in between. The CDR3 is 14 amino acids. Germline CDR1 KGHSH, CDR2 LQKENI. CDR3 DNA: TGTGCCAGCTCACCAGCGCAACCCTGGAATGAGCAGTTCTTC. This codes for CASSPAQPWNEQFF.

This clone was recorded only once. The rearrangement joins TRBV6-5 to TRBJ1-2, with D uncertain. The germline V and J ends were trimmed by 7 bases and 1 base, with 13 bases remaining between them. Germline V gives CDR1 MNHEY, CDR2 SVGAGI. The CDR3 totals 14 residues. The CDR3 nucleotides are TGTGCCAGCATTCAAACCGGGGTTAACTATGGCTACACCTTC. This encodes CASIQTGVNYGYTF.

This clone is a singleton in its sample. V and J are TRBV5-1 and TRBJ2-1, with TRBD2 matching over 15 bases. The CDR3 has 15 amino acids. The J segment lost 9 bases and the V segment lost 3 bases, leaving 4 bases of the junction unmatched. Germline values: CDR1 SGHRS, CDR2 YFSETQ. CDR3 bases: TGCGCCAGCAGCTGGACTAGCGGGAGGGCCGGTGAGCAGTTCTTC. Protein: CASSWTSGRAGEQFF.

This chain links TRBV6-1 with TRBJ1-5; a possible D gene is TRBD1 (6 bases). This CDR3 comprises 13 residues. Trimming pared 8 bases from V and 3 bases from J, leaving 11 bases between. Per germline, CDR1 MNHNS and CDR2 SASEGT. The CDR3, as DNA: TGTGCCAGCCTGGACAGAAACAATCAGCCCCAGCATTTT. This translates into CASLDRNNQPQHF.

This chain uses TRBV5-1 with TRBJ1-5, with 10 bases aligning to TRBD1. Germline-derived CDR1 and CDR2 are SGHRS and YFSETQ. This CDR3 is 16 amino acids long. The junction had 7 bases not matched to a gene; V was cut back by 0 bases and J by 7 bases. CDR3 amino acids: CASSLETLDRGQPQHF. The CDR3 bases are TGCGCCAGCAGCTTGGAAACTCTGGACAGGGGGCAGCCCCAGCATTTT.

The chain recombines TRBV29-1 with TRBJ2-3; possibly TRBD1 for D (6 bases). This CDR3 comprises 15 residues. V was cut by 4 bases and J by 3 bases, with 17 bases left in between. Germline values: CDR1 SQVTM, CDR2 ANQGSEA. In nucleotides, the CDR3 is TGCAGCGTTGTGAGGGGGACACATGGAACAGATACGCAGTATTTT. This sequence encodes CSVVRGTHGTDTQYF.

The chain combines TRBV6-1 with TRBJ1-1; tentatively, D is TRBD1 (6 bases). The CDR3 is made up of 13 amino acids. Trimming took 8 bases from V and 0 from J, leaving 10 bases between them. In germline, CDR1 is MNHNS, CDR2 SASEGT. CDR3 sequence: CASLGDMNTEAFF. As DNA, the CDR3 is TGTGCCAGCCTTGGGGACATGAACACTGAAGCTTTCTTT.